The present T cell receptor beta chain was sequenced within a study of blood T cell repertoires in COVID-19. Deletions cut 3 bases from V and 5 bases from J, with 12 bases between. The CDR3 is made up of 14 amino acids. Germline values: CDR1 SGHDT, CDR2 YYEEEE. Using immunoSEQ multiplex PCR, the repertoire was profiled, and TCRdb retains in-frame clones only, with some absent. The profile shows more than 450,000 clones, roughly nine tenths of them singletons. The chain recombines TRBV5-6 with TRBJ2-1; no firm D call. The material sequenced was PBMCs or T cells enriched from blood (not recorded which). The TCR was taken from a young woman who had recovered from COVID-19. The CDR3: CASSSLPPDNEQFF. Written as DNA, the CDR3 is TGTGCCAGCAGCTCCCTACCACCTGACAATGAGCAGTTCTTC.